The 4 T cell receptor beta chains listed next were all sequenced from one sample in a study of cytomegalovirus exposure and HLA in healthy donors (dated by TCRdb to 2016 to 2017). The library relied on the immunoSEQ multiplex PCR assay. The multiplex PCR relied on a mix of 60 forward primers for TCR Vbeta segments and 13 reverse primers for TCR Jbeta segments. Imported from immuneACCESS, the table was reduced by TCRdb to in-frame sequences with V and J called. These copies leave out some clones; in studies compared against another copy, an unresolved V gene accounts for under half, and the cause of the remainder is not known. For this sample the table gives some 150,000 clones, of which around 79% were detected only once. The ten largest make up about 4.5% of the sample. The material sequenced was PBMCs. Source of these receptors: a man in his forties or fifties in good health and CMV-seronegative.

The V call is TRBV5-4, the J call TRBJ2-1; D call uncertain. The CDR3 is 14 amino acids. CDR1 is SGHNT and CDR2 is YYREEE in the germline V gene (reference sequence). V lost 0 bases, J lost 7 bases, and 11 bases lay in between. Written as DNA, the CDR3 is TGTGCCAGCAGCTTGGTCGATCCCGGGAATGAGCAGTTCTTC. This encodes CASSLVDPGNEQFF.

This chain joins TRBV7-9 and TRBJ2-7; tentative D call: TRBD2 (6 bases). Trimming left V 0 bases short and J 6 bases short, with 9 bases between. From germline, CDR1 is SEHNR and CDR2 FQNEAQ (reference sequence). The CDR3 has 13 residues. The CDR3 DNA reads TGTGCCAGCAGCTTAGCGATCGGGAGCGAGCAGTACTTC. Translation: CASSLAIGSEQYF.

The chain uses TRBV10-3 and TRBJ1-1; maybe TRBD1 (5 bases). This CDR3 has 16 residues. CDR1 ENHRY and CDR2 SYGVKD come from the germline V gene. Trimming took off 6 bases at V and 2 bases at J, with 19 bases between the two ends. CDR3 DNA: TGTGCCATCAGCCCAAAAGAGACAGTGACCAACACTGAAGCTTTCTTT. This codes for CAISPKETVTNTEAFF.

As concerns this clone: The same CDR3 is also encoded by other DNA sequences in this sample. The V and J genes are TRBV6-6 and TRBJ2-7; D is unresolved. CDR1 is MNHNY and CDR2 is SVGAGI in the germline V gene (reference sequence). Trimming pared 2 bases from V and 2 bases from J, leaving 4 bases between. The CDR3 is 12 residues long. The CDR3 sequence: CASSYTAYEQYF. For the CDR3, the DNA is TGTGCCAGCAGTTACACAGCCTACGAGCAGTACTTC.